The sequence of this T cell receptor beta chain was determined in a study of blood T cell repertoires in COVID-19. Data came from immunoSEQ multiplex PCR; TCRdb stores just in-frame clones and leaves some out. This table holds 300,000 to 400,000 clones, over 75% found once. Germline CDR1 SGDLS, CDR2 YYNGEE. The CDR3 runs 18 residues. Trimming pared 4 bases from V and 0 bases from J, leaving 22 bases between. J is TRBJ1-1 and V is TRBV9, with TRBD1 as a possible D gene (5 bases). The sequencing input was PBMCs or T cells enriched from blood (not recorded which). This clonotype was sampled from a woman aged 25 to 45 with acute COVID-19. The CDR3 sequence: CASSRVGGVYCMNTEAFF. In DNA, the CDR3 is TGTGCCAGCAGCCGGGTAGGAGGGGTTTATTGCATGAACACTGAAGCTTTCTTT.